Given below is one T cell receptor beta chain in context. The data stem from a study of blood T cell repertoires in COVID-19. Study information: Acute and convalescent COVID-19 samples came from the United States, Italy and Spain. The cDNA or gDNA used as material had been derived from T cells, B-cell-depleted T cells, or PBMCs.

Germline CDR1 SGHDT, CDR2 YYEEEE. Trimming removed 1 base from V and 4 bases from J, with 11 bases in between. The CDR3 has 14 amino acids. Original processing methods: Nucleated cell number was recorded as an estimate derived from reference gene primer amplification. Clones were read by immunoSEQ multiplex PCR, and TCRdb kept only the in-frame ones, dropping some. That table is the source of V, J and clone size, and D and trimming were worked out from the DNA. The table records more than 250,000 clones, roughly 86% of them present only once. The genes are TRBV5-6 and TRBJ1-2, with a weak D call TRBD1 (5 bases). This sequence originates from a woman between 50 and 59 years old with acute or convalescent COVID-19. Sequences were obtained from peripheral blood. CDR3 protein: CASSLQGAVYGYTF. The DNA of the CDR3 is TGTGCCAGCAGCTTGCAGGGTGCCGTCTATGGCTACACCTTC.